The 30 T cell receptor beta chains below all came from one sample that was sequenced in a study of vaccination and CD4 T cells after COVID-19. Described treatment: roughly ten-day PBMC culture with coronavirus spike peptide pools or control peptides (ViraFEST assay). The Oncomine TCR Beta short-read assay generated sequence data from the DNA of cultured CD4+ T cells. One entry per CDR3 protein, called by TCRdb with MiXCR from the PCR reads. The data show about 12,000 distinct CDR3 sequences, 50% seen once. Their specific antigens are unknown. Source material: CD4+ T cells from blood, cultured in vitro. The receptors originated from a human donor who had recovered from COVID-19.

The genes are TRBV6-8 and TRBJ2-5; D is possibly TRBD1 (6 bases). Germline V gene lookup returns CDR1 MNHGY and CDR2 SAAAGT. The CDR3 extends over 14 amino acids. V was shortened by 5 bases and J by 5 bases, with 15 bases between the two germline ends. The CDR3 loop reads CASSRGHGIETQYF. CDR3 in DNA: TGTGCCAGCAGTAGGGGACATGGGATTGAGACCCAGTACTTC.

The genes are TRBV29-1 and TRBJ2-5; TRBD1 might be the D (7 bases). The CDR3 extends over 13 amino acids. Trimming took 4 bases from V and 1 from J, leaving 10 bases between them. Germline V CDR1 and CDR2: SQVTM, ANQGSEA. In DNA form, the CDR3 reads TGCAGCGTTGGCGGGACAGCCCAAGAGACCCAGTACTTC. Translation: CSVGGTAQETQYF.

The rearrangement joins TRBV9 to TRBJ2-1, with 11 bases lining up with TRBD2. Germline values: CDR1 SGDLS, CDR2 YYNGEE. The CDR3 consists of 21 residues. V gave up 1 base and J gave up 0 bases; unmatched junction bases: 15. DNA of the CDR3: TGTGCCAGCAGCGTACTCCCCGTATTAGCGGGGGGGCCATTCTCCTACAATGAGCAGTTCTTC. Its protein is CASSVLPVLAGGPFSYNEQFF.

The chain couples TRBV20-1 to TRBJ2-5, with D hard to call. The CDR3 has 12 amino acids. V lost 7 bases to trimming and J lost 5 bases, with 14 bases between them. Germline values: CDR1 DFQATT, CDR2 SNEGSKA (reference sequence). The CDR3 sequence is CSVPRIQETQYF. The CDR3 DNA is TGCAGTGTCCCTAGAATTCAGGAGACCCAGTACTTC.

The chain joins TRBV6-2 or TRBV6-3 to TRBJ1-6, with 7 nucleotides matching TRBD1. CDR3 length equals 18 residues. Per germline, CDR1 MNHEY and CDR2 SVGEGT. V trimming: 4 bases; J trimming: 0 bases; junction bases outside the gene matches: 9. In DNA, the CDR3 is TGTGCCAGCAGTTTTAGGGGCAGACAGGGCTCCTATAATTCACCCCTCCACTTT. Its protein is CASSFRGRQGSYNSPLHF.

This clonotype was seen a handful of times. The chain combines TRBV6-1 with TRBJ1-6; D uncertain. The germline V gene has CDR1 MNHNS and CDR2 SASEGT. V gave up 0 bases and J gave up 9 bases, with 9 bases separating them. The CDR3 is made up of 14 amino acids. CDR3 sequence: CASSEAGSFSPLHF. Here the CDR3 DNA reads TGTGCCAGCAGTGAAGCAGGCAGTTTTTCACCCCTCCACTTT.

The chain recombines TRBV10-3 with TRBJ2-2; the D gene is possibly TRBD2 (6 bases). Germline values: CDR1 ENHRY, CDR2 SYGVKD. V shed 8 bases and J shed 3 bases, with 13 bases lying between them. The CDR3 length is 14 residues. The CDR3 nucleotides read TGTGCCATCGCCGGGACTCATGACACCGGGGAGCTGTTTTTT. The encoded protein is CAIAGTHDTGELFF.

This clonotype is judged large. V is TRBV6-5 and J is TRBJ1-2; possibly TRBD1 for D (5 bases). Trimming left V 2 bases short and J 8 bases short, with 18 bases between. Germline V lookup: CDR1 MNHEY, CDR2 SVGAGI. This CDR3 is 15 amino acids long. Written as DNA, the CDR3 is TGTGCCAGCAGTTACAGGGGAGACTCAAGATCGGGCTACACCTTC. This encodes CASSYRGDSRSGYTF.

J is TRBJ1-1 and V is TRBV11-3, with D hard to call. The V and J ends lost 4 bases and 5 bases respectively, with 11 bases between them. Germline V lookup: CDR1 SGHNT, CDR2 YENEEA. CDR3 length: 13 residues. The CDR3 nucleotides read TGTGCCAGCAGCTCGTTACAGTCGACTGAAGCTTTCTTT. It yields the protein CASSSLQSTEAFF.

This clonotype has just a few counts. V and J are TRBV7-2 and TRBJ2-2; a weak D match, TRBD1 (5 bases). V was trimmed by 5 bases and J by 3 bases, leaving 16 bases between them. There are 16 residues in the CDR3. Germline V gives CDR1 SGHTA, CDR2 FQGNSA. In nucleotides, the CDR3 is TGTGCCAGCAGCGCGTACCCAGGGTTCGACACCGGGGAGCTGTTTTTT. Translating it yields CASSAYPGFDTGELFF. The full variable domain, in which reference TRBV7-2 and TRBJ2-2 provide the parts outside the CDR3, is GAGVSQSPSNKVTEKGKDVELRCDPISGHTALYWYRQSLGQGLEFLIYFQGNSAPDKSGLPSDRFSAERTGGSVSTLTIQRTQQEDSAVYLCASSAYPGFDTGELFFGEGSRLTVL.

The gene calls are TRBV20-1 and TRBJ2-2, with 8 positions matching TRBD2. This CDR3 spans 14 amino acids. Germline assignment: CDR1 DFQATT and CDR2 SNEGSKA (reference sequence). V gave up 2 bases and J gave up 5 bases; unmatched junction bases: 4. The CDR3 is CSARIAGRTGELFF. CDR3 sequence (DNA): TGCAGTGCTAGAATAGCGGGGAGGACCGGGGAGCTGTTTTTT.

The chain uses TRBV11-2 and TRBJ2-2; 8 bases fit TRBD2. Germline V gene data show CDR1 as SGHAT and CDR2 as FQNNGV. Trimming cost V 6 bases and J 5 bases; bases outside gene matches: 14. This CDR3 spans 17 amino acids. The CDR3 loop reads CASRTRGGPSRTGELFF. As DNA, the CDR3 is TGTGCCAGCAGAACCCGGGGGGGCCCGAGTAGGACCGGGGAGCTGTTTTTT.

This clonotype was picked up a small number of times. The chain joins TRBV6-5 to TRBJ1-1; the D gene is possibly TRBD1 (6 bases). Deletions cut 0 bases from V and 5 bases from J, with 10 bases between. The CDR3 totals 14 residues. Germline CDR1 and CDR2: MNHEY and SVGAGI. The CDR3 coding sequence is TGTGCCAGCAGTTACTCAGGGGGGAGAACTGAAGCTTTCTTT. Protein product: CASSYSGGRTEAFF.

The V and J genes are TRBV3-1 and TRBJ2-5; the match to TRBD2 covers 8 bases. The CDR3 is 18 amino acids. The trim removed 4 bases at V and 1 base at J, leaving 14 bases unmatched. Germline CDR1 and CDR2: LGHDT and YNNKEL (reference sequence). In DNA form, the CDR3 reads TGTGCCAGCAGCCCCCAGGTGTGGGTAGCGGGGACCCAAGAGACCCAGTACTTC. This sequence encodes CASSPQVWVAGTQETQYF.

This clonotype was observed a few times. The rearrangement joins TRBV7-9 to TRBJ1-4; the match to TRBD1 covers 9 bases. V gave up 5 bases and J gave up 6 bases; unmatched junction bases: 4. Germline V gene data show CDR1 as SEHNR and CDR2 as FQNEAQ (reference sequence). The CDR3 spans 14 residues. CDR3 DNA: TGTGCCAGCAGCAGAAGACAGGGGGATGAAAAACTGTTTTTT. The encoded protein is CASSRRQGDEKLFF.

The rearrangement links TRBV6-1 to TRBJ2-5; a weak D match, TRBD2 (6 bases). The CDR3 is 13 amino acids. Germline loops: CDR1 MNHNS, CDR2 SASEGT. V was trimmed by 7 bases and J by 5 bases, leaving 14 bases between them. The CDR3 nucleotides read TGTGCCAGCACTGGGGACTCGCCGGAGACCCAGTACTTC. Its translation is CASTGDSPETQYF.

In its sample, this clonotype was seen a few times. The chain couples TRBV7-2 to TRBJ2-5; 10 nucleotides align to TRBD1. This CDR3 is built from 15 residues. CDR1 is SGHTA, CDR2 FQGNSA, per germline. Germline trimming cut 5 bases from V and 4 bases from J; bases unmatched to any gene: 7. The CDR3 reads CASSPRDRGIETQYF. CDR3 DNA sequence: TGTGCCAGCAGCCCCCGGGACAGGGGAATAGAGACCCAGTACTTC.

This sequence joins TRBV6-5 and TRBJ1-3; D not certain. With 4 bases removed from V and 4 bases from J, the gap between germline ends came to 11 bases. Per the germline V gene, CDR1 is MNHEY and CDR2 is SVGAGI. The CDR3 is 14 residues long. This CDR3 reads CASSLKRFGNTIYF. For the CDR3, the DNA is TGTGCCAGCAGTTTAAAGAGGTTCGGAAACACCATATATTTT.

The chain employs TRBV18 and TRBJ2-3; D gene ambiguous. V dropped 2 bases and J dropped 1 base, with 7 bases sitting between them. This CDR3 spans 14 amino acids. CDR1 is KGHSH, CDR2 LQKENI, per germline. The CDR3 is CASSPEDGTDTQYF. CDR3 DNA: TGTGCCAGCTCACCAGAGGACGGCACAGATACGCAGTATTTT.

This clonotype was counted between two and nine times. For the CDR3, the DNA is TGTGCCAGCAGGAGTGACGCTAGCGGTAGCACCGGGGAGCTGTTTTTT. Residues: CASRSDASGSTGELFF. The gene calls are TRBV6-1 and TRBJ2-2, with TRBD2 matching 7 bases. This CDR3 has 16 amino acids. Trimming at V came to 6 bases and at J to 4 bases, leaving 11 bases not matched to a gene. Germline CDR1 and CDR2: MNHNS and SASEGT.

This clonotype is deemed large. The chain joins TRBV5-1 to TRBJ2-1; the match to TRBD2 covers 8 bases. CDR3 size: 15 residues. With 7 bases clipped from V and 4 bases from J, the junction kept 10 bases outside the gene matches. Germline-derived CDR1 and CDR2 are SGHRS and YFSETQ. Here the CDR3 reads CASGSPGLGYNEQFF. CDR3 bases: TGCGCCAGCGGATCACCGGGACTAGGATACAATGAGCAGTTCTTC.

The chain recombines TRBV4-1 with TRBJ2-1; TRBD1 aligns across 7 bases. V lost 4 bases to trimming and J lost 7 bases; unmatched junction nucleotides: 10. CDR3 length: 15 residues. Germline V lookup: CDR1 MGHRA, CDR2 YSYEKL. In DNA form, the CDR3 reads TGCGCCAGCAGCCTTACAGGGGTGGCCCGAAATGAGCAGTTCTTC. Protein product: CASSLTGVARNEQFF.

This clonotype was detected only a few times. V usage is TRBV6-1 and J usage is TRBJ1-1; 7 bases match TRBD1. Germline V CDR1 and CDR2: MNHNS, SASEGT. This CDR3 is 14 amino acids long. The junction had 9 bases not matched to a gene; V was cut back by 6 bases and J by 5 bases. The CDR3: CASSLTGASTEAFF. The CDR3 coding sequence is TGTGCCAGCAGCTTAACAGGGGCCTCAACTGAAGCTTTCTTT.

The chain combines TRBV6-5 with TRBJ2-5; D gene ambiguous. The V and J ends lost 0 bases and 5 bases respectively, with 4 bases between them. The germline gives CDR1 MNHEY, CDR2 SVGAGI. The CDR3 contains 12 residues. CDR3 region: CASSYSRETQYF. The CDR3 DNA reads TGTGCCAGCAGTTACTCGCGGGAGACCCAGTACTTC.

This clonotype occurred a few times. The chain has TRBV6-2 or TRBV6-3 and TRBJ1-2; perhaps TRBD1 as D (6 bases). Between the trimmed V and J ends, which lost 2 bases and 0 bases, there was a span of 7 bases. The CDR3 length is 14 residues. Per germline, CDR1 MNHEY and CDR2 SVGEGT. The CDR3 is CASSYGGTNYGYTF. The CDR3, as DNA: TGTGCCAGCAGTTACGGGGGCACTAACTATGGCTACACCTTC.

V is TRBV7-2 and J is TRBJ1-2; D is uncertain. This CDR3 comprises 13 residues. Deletions cut 5 bases from V and 4 bases from J, with 11 bases between. Germline CDR1 SGHTA, CDR2 FQGNSA. For the CDR3, the DNA is TGTGCCAGCAGCCACGGATCCGGCTATGGCTACACCTTC. Translating gives CASSHGSGYGYTF.

In its sample, this clonotype was seen once. The rearrangement links TRBV4-2 to TRBJ1-2; the match to TRBD1 covers 8 bases. V lost 0 bases, J lost 7 bases, and 13 bases stayed unmatched. Germline V gene lookup returns CDR1 LGHNA and CDR2 YNFKEQ. The CDR3 loop spans 17 amino acids. CDR3 DNA: TGTGCCAGCAGCCAAGACCCCATTCCAGGACAGGGCGGTGGCTACACCTTC. This encodes CASSQDPIPGQGGGYTF.

This chain connects TRBV2 to TRBJ1-5; D not certain. The better agreement between TRBJ2-3 and the DNA end casts doubt on the J call. CDR1 and CDR2 from the germline V gene are SNHLY and FYNNEI. This CDR3 is built from 12 residues. CDR3 protein: CASSENSQPQYF. CDR3 nucleotides: TGTGCCAGCAGTGAAAATTCACAGCCCCAGTATTTT.

The CDR3 loop is CASSPKVRSSYEQYF. For the CDR3, the DNA is TGTGCCAGCAGCCCGAAGGTCCGGAGCTCCTACGAGCAGTACTTC. V and J are TRBV11-3 and TRBJ2-7; no firm D call. The germline V gene encodes CDR1 SGHNT and CDR2 YENEEA. This CDR3 is 15 amino acids long. V was clipped by 5 bases and J by 0 bases, with 14 bases between them.

This rearrangement joins TRBV27 to TRBJ2-2; no clear D gene. Trimming pared 3 bases from V and 1 base from J, leaving 9 bases between. CDR1 and CDR2 from the germline V gene are MNHEY and SMNVEV (reference sequence). The CDR3 is 15 amino acids. CDR3 nucleotides: TGTGCCAGCAGTTTCCGGGTGGGGAACACCGGGGAGCTGTTTTTT. It yields the protein CASSFRVGNTGELFF.